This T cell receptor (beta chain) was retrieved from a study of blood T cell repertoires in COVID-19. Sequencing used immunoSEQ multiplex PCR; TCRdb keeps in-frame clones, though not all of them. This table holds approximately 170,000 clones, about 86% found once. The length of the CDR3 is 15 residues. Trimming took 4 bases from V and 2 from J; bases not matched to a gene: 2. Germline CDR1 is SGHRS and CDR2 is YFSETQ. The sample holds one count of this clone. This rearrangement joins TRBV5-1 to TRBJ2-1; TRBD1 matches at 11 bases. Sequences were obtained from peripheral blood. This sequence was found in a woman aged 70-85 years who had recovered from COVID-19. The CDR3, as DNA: TGCGCCAGCAGCCGGGGACAGGGGGCCTACAATGAGCAGTTCTTC. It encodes CASSRGQGAYNEQFF.